The next 27 T cell receptor beta chains were all read from a single sample in a study of blood T cells in healthy people across ages. Together with a sample-barcoded 5' primer, a J-beta primer mix was included in a second PCR lasting about 7 to 12 cycles. TCRdb re-called the 5' RACE reads through MiXCR, storing one row per CDR3 protein. The sample carries fewer than 2 million distinct CDR3 sequences, about two fifths recorded once. Sequenced sample: blood. The receptors come from a human donor in good health.

This clonotype has more than one count but fewer than ten. The chain uses TRBV5-1 and TRBJ2-1, with 9 bases aligning to TRBD2. V gave up 0 bases and J gave up 6 bases; unmatched junction bases: 7. CDR1 and CDR2 from the germline V gene are SGHRS and YFSETQ. The CDR3 is 16 residues long. CDR3 protein: CASSLERGALSNEQFF. The DNA of the CDR3 is TGCGCCAGCAGCTTGGAGCGGGGGGCCTTGTCCAATGAGCAGTTCTTC.

This clonotype was observed many times. The chain employs TRBV6-6 and TRBJ2-3; D gene unclear. CDR1 is MNHNY and CDR2 is SVGAGI in the germline V gene (reference sequence). Trimming cost V 10 bases and J 0 bases, with 8 bases left between them. The length of the CDR3 is 12 residues. CDR3: CATQLSTDTQYF. The CDR3 coding sequence is TGTGCCACGCAGCTGAGCACAGATACGCAGTATTTT.

This clonotype was seen once. The genes are TRBV15 and TRBJ2-5; TRBD1 matches 9 bases. The tail of the sequence fits TRBJ2-7 better, so the J call may be wrong. The CDR3 loop spans 16 amino acids. The germline gives CDR1 LNHNV, CDR2 YYDKDF (reference sequence). The CDR3 here is CATSRGYTGTGIEQYF. The CDR3 DNA is TGTGCCACCAGCAGGGGATACACCGGGACAGGGATCGAGCAGTACTTC.

This clonotype was observed a handful of times. The chain couples TRBV29-1 to TRBJ2-5; D gene uncertain. This CDR3 has 14 residues. The germline V and J ends were trimmed by 7 bases and 5 bases, with 20 bases remaining between them. The germline CDR1 and CDR2 sequences are SQVTM and ANQGSEA. CDR3 region: CSAAGPGEWETQYF. The CDR3 nucleotides read TGCAGCGCCGCCGGACCTGGTGAATGGGAGACCCAGTACTTC.

This CDR3 is CASTLGDREGGTQYF. DNA of the CDR3: TGTGCCAGCACCCTGGGGGACAGGGAGGGTGGTACGCAGTATTTT. The V gene is TRBV7-2, the J gene TRBJ2-3; 9 nucleotides align to TRBD1. Trimming took 7 bases from V and 8 from J; bases not matched to a gene: 13. CDR3 length: 15 amino acids. Germline V gene data show CDR1 as SGHTA and CDR2 as FQGNSA.

The V and J genes are TRBV7-3 and TRBJ2-3, with 9 bases lining up with TRBD1. This CDR3 has 16 residues. V lost 4 bases, J lost 4 bases, and 9 bases stayed unmatched. From germline, CDR1 is SGHTA and CDR2 FQGTGA. CDR3 amino acids: CASSSPGTGKADTQYF. CDR3 DNA sequence: TGTGCCAGCAGCTCACCCGGGACAGGGAAGGCAGATACGCAGTATTTT.

The genes are TRBV4-1 and TRBJ1-5, with no clear D. The CDR3 is 14 amino acids. V lost 3 bases, J lost 1 base, and 7 bases lay in between. In germline, CDR1 is MGHRA, CDR2 YSYEKL. CDR3 DNA sequence: TGCGCCAGCAGCCATTATGGGAGCAATCAGCCCCAGCATTTT. The encoded protein is CASSHYGSNQPQHF.

CDR3 nucleotides: TGCGCCAGCAGCCAAGTCCTATTGAGGGCAGATACGCAGTATTTT. This gives the protein CASSQVLLRADTQYF. This chain uses TRBV4-3 with TRBJ2-3, with D tentatively TRBD2 (5 bases). This CDR3 contains 15 residues. V was clipped by 1 base and J by 4 bases, with 12 bases between them. Looked up from germline, CDR1 is LGHNA and CDR2 is YSLEER.

V gene TRBV4-3 combines with J gene TRBJ1-2; 11 nucleotides agree with TRBD1. CDR3 length: 13 amino acids. CDR1 and CDR2 (germline): LGHNA, YSLEER. V trimming: 3 bases; J trimming: 11 bases; junction bases outside the gene matches: 5. The CDR3 protein is CASSQLDRGRYTF. DNA for the CDR3: TGCGCCAGCAGCCAGTTGGACAGGGGGCGGTACACCTTC.

This clonotype has a handful of counts. V usage is TRBV7-6 and J usage is TRBJ1-4, with D perhaps matching TRBD1 (6 bases). In germline, CDR1 is SGHVS, CDR2 FNYEAQ. The CDR3 is 15 amino acids. Trimming removed 1 base from V and 4 bases from J, with 10 bases in between. CDR3 nucleotide sequence: TGTGCCAGCAGCTTAGAACAGGGTTTTAATGAAAAACTGTTTTTT. This gives the protein CASSLEQGFNEKLFF.

Concerning this clonotype: One end of the junction is discordant with germline, which a read error may explain. The chain couples TRBV13 to TRBJ2-7, with D perhaps matching TRBD2 (6 bases). Germline CDR1 and CDR2: PRHDT and FYEKMQ (reference sequence). The CDR3 covers 18 residues. DNA for the CDR3: TGTGCCAGCAGCCTACGCCTGGGCGGGGCCCAACCCTCCTACGTGCAGTACTTC. This sequence encodes CASSLRLGGAQPSYVQYF.

This clonotype was detected a few times. The genes are TRBV10-3 and TRBJ2-3, with TRBD1 identical over 7 bases. The CDR3 contains 16 residues. Germline V gene lookup returns CDR1 ENHRY and CDR2 SYGVKD. Unmatched junction bases numbered 10, after V lost 6 bases and J lost 1 base. The DNA for the CDR3 is TGTGCCATCAGGAGGGGACAGCTCGCTCGCACAGATACGCAGTATTTT. Its translation is CAIRRGQLARTDTQYF.

The V and J genes are TRBV12-3 or TRBV12-4 and TRBJ1-4; D is undetermined. V shed 4 bases and J shed 0 bases, with 9 bases lying between them. The CDR3 has 15 amino acids. This CDR3 reads CASSSQPATNEKLFF. In DNA form, the CDR3 reads TGTGCCAGCAGTTCCCAGCCGGCAACTAATGAAAAACTGTTTTTT.

A few counts support this clonotype. This chain uses TRBV7-9 with TRBJ2-3; D unresolved. The germline CDR1 and CDR2 sequences are SEHNR and FQNEAQ (reference sequence). The CDR3 has 14 amino acids. Between the trimmed V and J ends, which lost 5 bases and 2 bases, there was a span of 11 bases. The CDR3 DNA reads TGTGCCAGCAGCCAGCCGGCAGCCACAGATACGCAGTATTTT. Encoded protein: CASSQPAATDTQYF.

As to this clonotype: Germline and junction disagree at one end, which may indicate a read error. The chain uses TRBV12-3 or TRBV12-4 and TRBJ2-1, with D perhaps TRBD1 (6 bases). The CDR3 totals 14 residues. CDR3 sequence: CASRTGFLNNEQFF. DNA of the CDR3: TGTGCCAGCAGGACAGGATTCCTTAACAACGAGCAGTTCTTC.

This clonotype was seen a handful of times. The V and J genes are TRBV5-1 and TRBJ2-6, with 9 bases matching TRBD1. The CDR3 runs to 18 residues. With 4 bases clipped from V and 1 base from J, the junction kept 9 bases outside the gene matches. CDR1 and CDR2 (germline): SGHRS, YFSETQ. The CDR3 sequence: CASSRDTGGRSGANVLTF. The CDR3 region has the DNA TGCGCCAGCAGCAGGGACACAGGGGGCAGATCTGGGGCCAACGTCCTGACTTTC.

This clonotype was detected a few times. The genes are TRBV7-2 and TRBJ1-5, with 7 nucleotides matching TRBD1. CDR3 length: 14 residues. V dropped 6 bases and J dropped 3; count of bases not matched to a gene: 5. CDR1 and CDR2 from the germline V gene are SGHTA and FQGNSA. The CDR3 DNA sequence: TGTGCCAGCAGTCGAGGGGGCGCCAATCAGCCCCAGCATTTT. This translates into CASSRGGANQPQHF.

The sample holds many counts of this clonotype. The chain combines TRBV5-6 with TRBJ1-4; D remains ambiguous. The CDR3 covers 17 residues. Trimming stripped 4 bases from V and 2 bases from J, with 18 bases between. The germline V gene has CDR1 SGHDT and CDR2 YYEEEE. The CDR3, as DNA: TGTGCCAGCAGCACAGTCGAAACGGCAGTTACTAATGAAAAACTGTTTTTT. It yields the protein CASSTVETAVTNEKLFF.

This clonotype was detected only a few times. V usage is TRBV11-2 and J usage is TRBJ1-2; perhaps TRBD1 as D (5 bases). V gave up 5 bases and J gave up 5 bases, with 15 bases separating them. CDR1 and CDR2 from the germline V gene are SGHAT and FQNNGV. This CDR3 is built from 14 residues. The chain's CDR3 is CASSRRDSLYGYTF. CDR3 in DNA: TGTGCCAGCAGCCGGAGAGACAGCCTATATGGCTACACCTTC.

The rearrangement joins TRBV24-1 to TRBJ2-1; 12 bases line up with TRBD2. Unmatched junction bases numbered 4, after V lost 3 bases and J lost 8 bases. Germline CDR1 is KGHDR and CDR2 is SFDVKD. This CDR3 has 15 amino acids. The CDR3 region is CATSDLAGGRDEQFF. Here the CDR3 DNA reads TGTGCCACCAGTGATCTAGCGGGGGGGCGGGATGAGCAGTTCTTC.

The rearrangement joins TRBV2 to TRBJ1-2, with 10 bases matching TRBD1. From germline, CDR1 is SNHLY and CDR2 FYNNEI. This CDR3 comprises 14 residues. The ends lost 6 bases at V and 3 bases at J; junction bases unmatched: 4. The CDR3 sequence: CASSGTGAHYGYTF. In nucleotides, the CDR3 is TGTGCCAGCAGCGGGACAGGGGCGCACTATGGCTACACCTTC. The whole variable domain, remainder taken from reference TRBV2 and TRBJ1-2, is EPEVTQTPSHQVTQMGQEVILRCVPISNHLYFYWYRQILGQKVEFLVSFYNNEISEKSEIFDDQFSVERPDGSNFTLKIRSTKLEDSAMYFCASSGTGAHYGYTFGSGTRLTVV.

The CDR3 here is CASSLDEAFF. CDR3 sequence (DNA): TGTGCCAGCAGTTTAGATGAAGCTTTCTTT. This chain joins TRBV12-3 or TRBV12-4 and TRBJ1-1; D gene ambiguous. With 1 base removed from V and 7 bases from J, the gap between germline ends came to 1 base. This CDR3 comprises 10 residues.

The chain joins TRBV6-1 to TRBJ2-2, with 7 bases identical to TRBD1. This CDR3 contains 18 residues. J gave up 6 bases and V 6 bases, and 19 bases lay outside the gene matches. Per germline, CDR1 MNHNS and CDR2 SASEGT. The CDR3 loop reads CASSPKALDREGSGELFF. The CDR3 DNA sequence: TGTGCCAGCAGCCCTAAGGCACTCGACAGGGAAGGGTCCGGGGAGCTGTTTTTT.

This rearrangement joins TRBV2 to TRBJ2-5; D is possibly TRBD1 or TRBD2 (6 bases each). The CDR3 is 14 amino acids. Trimming removed 10 bases at V and 1 base at J, with 16 bases between. Germline CDR1 is SNHLY and CDR2 is FYNNEI. CDR3 nucleotides: TGTGCCACCACCCGCGGGACAACCCAAGAGACCCAGTACTTC. Translated: CATTRGTTQETQYF.

The rearrangement uses TRBV25-1 and TRBJ2-1; TRBD2 matches 8 bases. CDR1 MGHDK and CDR2 SYGVNS come from the germline V gene. Trimming removed 6 bases from V and 9 bases from J; junction bases left unmatched: 10. There are 14 residues in the CDR3. CDR3 loop: CASRERGPGGEQFF. The CDR3, as DNA: TGTGCCAGCAGGGAGCGGGGGCCGGGGGGTGAGCAGTTCTTC. The complete variable domain, with remaining parts taken from reference TRBV25-1 and TRBJ2-1, reads EADIYQTPRYLVIGTGKKITLECSQTMGHDKMYWYQQDPGMELHLIHYSYGVNSTEKGDLSSESTVSRIRTEHFPLTLESARPSHTSQYLCASRERGPGGEQFFGPGTRLTVL.

The rearrangement links TRBV6-1 to TRBJ1-6, with 10 nucleotides matching TRBD1. Per the germline V gene, CDR1 is MNHNS and CDR2 is SASEGT. V lost 5 bases and J lost 5; bases outside the gene matches: 9. This CDR3 region has 17 residues. The CDR3 DNA follows: TGTGCCAGCAGTCCCGACGGGACAGGGGTTCATAATTCACCCCTCCACTTT. It translates to CASSPDGTGVHNSPLHF.

This chain connects TRBV13 to TRBJ2-7, with D perhaps being TRBD1 or TRBD2 (5 bases each). This CDR3 is 17 amino acids long. V dropped 1 base and J dropped 3 bases, with 19 bases sitting between them. The germline CDR1 and CDR2 sequences are PRHDT and FYEKMQ (reference sequence). Written as DNA, the CDR3 is TGTGCCAGCAGCTTAGCGGCAGGTGAAGTGGGGGACTACGAGCAGTACTTC. This sequence encodes CASSLAAGEVGDYEQYF. The full variable domain, in which reference TRBV13 and TRBJ2-7 provide the parts outside the CDR3, is AAGVIQSPRHLIKEKRETATLKCYPIPRHDTVYWYQQGPGQDPQFLISFYEKMQSDKGSIPDRFSAQQFSDYHSELNMSSLELGDSALYFCASSLAAGEVGDYEQYFGPGTRLTVT.